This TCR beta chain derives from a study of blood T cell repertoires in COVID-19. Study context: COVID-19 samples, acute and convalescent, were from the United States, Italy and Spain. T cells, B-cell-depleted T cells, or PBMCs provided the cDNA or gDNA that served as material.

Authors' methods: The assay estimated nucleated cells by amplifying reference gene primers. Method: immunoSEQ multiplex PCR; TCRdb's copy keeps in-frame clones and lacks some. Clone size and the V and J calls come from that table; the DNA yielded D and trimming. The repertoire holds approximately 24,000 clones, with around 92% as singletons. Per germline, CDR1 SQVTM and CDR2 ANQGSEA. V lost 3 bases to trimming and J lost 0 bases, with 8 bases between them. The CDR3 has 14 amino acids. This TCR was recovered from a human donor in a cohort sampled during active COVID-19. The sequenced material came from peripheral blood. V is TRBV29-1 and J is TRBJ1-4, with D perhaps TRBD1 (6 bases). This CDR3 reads CSVEGAATNEKLFF. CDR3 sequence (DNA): TGCAGCGTTGAGGGGGCAGCAACTAATGAAAAACTGTTTTTT.